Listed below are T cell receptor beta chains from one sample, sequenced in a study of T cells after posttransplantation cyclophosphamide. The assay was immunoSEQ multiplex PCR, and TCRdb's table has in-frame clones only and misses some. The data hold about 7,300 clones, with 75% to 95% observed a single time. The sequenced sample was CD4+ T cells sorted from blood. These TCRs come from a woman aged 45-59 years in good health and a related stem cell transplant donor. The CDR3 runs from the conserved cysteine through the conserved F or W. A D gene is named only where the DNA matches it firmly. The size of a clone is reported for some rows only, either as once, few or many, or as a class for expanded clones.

CASSSASGGREETQYF TGCGCCAGCAGCTCAGCTAGCGGGGGGAGAGAAGAGACCCAGTACTTC TRBJ2-5 - TRBV5-1 TRBD2
CASSYTSRGATDTQYF TGCGCCAGCAGCTATACCTCACGTGGGGCCACAGATACGCAGTATTTT TRBJ2-3 once TRBV5-1 -
CASSQTGGAGEQYF TGTGCCAGCAGCCAGACAGGGGGCGCGGGCGAGCAGTACTTC TRBJ2-7 once TRBV11-2 TRBD1
CASSYGTGSPDTQYF TGTGCCAGCAGTTACGGGACAGGGAGTCCAGATACGCAGTATTTT TRBJ2-3 - TRBV6-5 TRBD1
CASRLAGEWVNEQFF TGTGCCAGCAGGTTAGCGGGAGAGTGGGTGAATGAGCAGTTCTTC TRBJ2-1 - TRBV7-3 TRBD2
CASSFGPGGGIYF TGTGCCAGCAGTTTCGGTCCCGGGGGGGGCATATATTTT TRBJ1-3 - TRBV7-2 -
CASSSTLARGGGRSSYNEQFF TGTGCCAGCAGCTCGACGCTAGCGAGAGGCGGGGGGCGAAGCTCCTACAATGAGCAGTTCTTC TRBJ2-1 once TRBV7-6 TRBD2
CASSESTSTDTQYF TGCGCCAGCAGTGAGTCGACTAGCACAGATACGCAGTATTTT TRBJ2-3 few TRBV10-2 -
CASSPTLGNYNEQFF TGTGCCAGCAGCCCTACCCTCGGGAACTACAATGAGCAGTTCTTC TRBJ2-1 - TRBV7-8 -
CASSDRANEQYF TGTGCCAGCAGTGACAGGGCCAACGAGCAGTACTTC TRBJ2-7 - TRBV6-1 -
CASSFFGTGGMNTEAFF TGTGCCAGCAGTTTTTTCGGGACAGGGGGGATGAACACTGAAGCTTTCTTT TRBJ1-1 - TRBV27 TRBD1
CASSGDAGTGDNSPLHF TGTGCCAGCAGTGGGGACGCCGGGACAGGGGATAATTCACCCCTCCACTTT TRBJ1-6 - TRBV25-1 TRBD1
CASSPGDSANSPLHF TGCGCCAGCAGCCCGGGGGACAGCGCAAATTCACCCCTCCACTTT TRBJ1-6 few TRBV5-1 TRBD1
CASSLEGQVSSGANVLTF TGCGCCAGCAGCTTGGAGGGACAGGTCTCCTCTGGGGCCAACGTCCTGACTTTC TRBJ2-6 - TRBV5-1 TRBD1
CASSLGAATDTQYF TGTGCCAGCAGCTTAGGAGCGGCCACAGATACGCAGTATTTT TRBJ2-3 - TRBV11-3 -
CASSITSGRLYEQYF TGTGCCAGTAGTATTACTAGCGGGAGGCTCTACGAGCAGTACTTC TRBJ2-7 - TRBV19 TRBD2
CASSPSGSGQLYEQYF TGTGCCAGCTCACCTAGCGGGAGTGGCCAACTCTACGAGCAGTACTTC TRBJ2-7 once TRBV18 TRBD2
CASSSLRPGQGYGYTF TGTGCCAGCAGTTCACTGCGACCGGGACAGGGGTATGGCTACACCTTC TRBJ1-2 - TRBV6-6 TRBD1
CASAGLGADTQYF TGTGCCTCTGCGGGGCTAGGGGCAGATACGCAGTATTTT TRBJ2-3 - TRBV10-3 -
CASSLARGRVEAFF TGTGCCAGCAGCTTAGCCCGGGGTAGAGTTGAAGCTTTCTTT TRBJ1-1 - TRBV11-2 -
CASSEAGARNGYGYTF TGTGCCAGCAGTGAAGCAGGGGCCCGCAACGGCTATGGCTACACCTTC TRBJ1-2 - TRBV6-1 -
CASSFRRGTASSYNSPLHF TGTGCCAGCAGTTTCCGCCGTGGGACAGCCAGCTCCTATAATTCACCCCTCCACTTT TRBJ1-6 - TRBV28 TRBD1
CASSNSYGYTF TGTGCCAGTAGTAACAGTTACGGCTACACCTTC TRBJ1-2 - TRBV19 -
CATRSPDRAKNIQYF TGTGCCACCCGTAGCCCCGACAGGGCCAAAAACATTCAGTACTTC TRBJ2-4 - TRBV19 -
CASSLYSPLHF TGTGCCAGCAGCTTATACTCCCCCCTCCACTTT TRBJ1-6 - TRBV7-9 -
CASSISPAGTSTDTQYF TGCGCCAGCAGCATCTCGCCGGCAGGGACTAGCACAGATACGCAGTATTTT TRBJ2-3 - TRBV5-1 -
CASSLGQANYGYTF TGTGCCAGCAGCTTGGGACAGGCGAACTATGGCTACACCTTC TRBJ1-2 - TRBV5-4 -